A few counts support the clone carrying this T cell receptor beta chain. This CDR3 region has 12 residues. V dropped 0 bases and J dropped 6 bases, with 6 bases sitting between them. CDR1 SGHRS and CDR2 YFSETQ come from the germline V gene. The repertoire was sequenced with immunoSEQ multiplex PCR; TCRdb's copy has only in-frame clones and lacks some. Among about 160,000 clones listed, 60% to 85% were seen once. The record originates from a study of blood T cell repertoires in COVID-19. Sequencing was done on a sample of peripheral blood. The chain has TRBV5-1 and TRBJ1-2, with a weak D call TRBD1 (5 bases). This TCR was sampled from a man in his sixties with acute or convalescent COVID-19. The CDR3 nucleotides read TGCGCCAGCAGCTTGGTAGGGGATGGCTACACCTTC. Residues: CASSLVGDGYTF.